This entry is about one T cell receptor beta chain. For TCRbeta, the library was prepared with unique molecular identifiers. TCRdb reprocessed the PCR reads via MiXCR and lists one record per CDR3 protein. The data hold around 400,000 distinct CDR3 sequences, with roughly a tenth observed a single time. This record belongs to a study of T-cell reconstitution after alpha-beta-depleted transplantation in children. V was shortened by 1 base and J by 5 bases, with 9 bases between the two germline ends. The CDR3 is 15 residues long. Per the germline V gene, CDR1 is LGHNA and CDR2 is YSLEER. This sample comprised PBMCs from the stem cell graft donor, obtained from the stem cell graft. This chain joins TRBV4-3 and TRBJ1-6; D unresolved. The source of this sequence is a human donor who donated a stem cell graft to a child with acute myeloid leukemia. The CDR3 loop reads CASSQGLQNNSPLHF. Here the CDR3 DNA reads TGCGCCAGCAGCCAAGGTTTACAGAATAATTCACCCCTCCACTTT.